This note documents a single T cell receptor (beta chain) sequence. This clone was observed a handful of times. Its antigen is still unknown. No base-level quality is on record; no much larger clone is a single base apart. The time point tag for this specimen amounts to: baseline before first vaccination. The vaccinee samples were drawn from two UK trials, COV001 and COV002, one of which was a single-blind randomized controlled phase 2/3 trial testing AZD1222 (ChAdOx1 nCoV-19) in healthy adults. For TCRbeta chain sequencing, PBMC samples were collected from trial participants at day 0 and at day 28 after the second dose. This sample stems from a study of T cell responses to AZD1222 COVID-19 vaccine (dated by TCRdb to about 2021). With regard to the full study: AZD1222 recipients given second doses at about 4 weeks or at about 12 weeks were pooled, since spike-specific TCR depth and breadth were not found to differ between the two schedules. TCR sequencing covered over 230 trial participants: about 210 given two doses of AZD1222 and 26 given two doses of MenACWY control vaccine. Trial participants were enrolled into age subgroups of 18-55, 56-69 and 70-plus years, which contained approximately 150, 28 and 58 TCR-sequenced participants, respectively. Overall results and qualifications from the work: Most participants were white British and females outnumbered males, and the authors suggested that clonal diversity may have been underestimated. The 56-69-year group was small, and its depth increase did not reach significance, likely because of low power. Reportedly, almost half of the unique spike-specific TCRs recognized epitopes lying outside the regions that are mutated in the B.1.351 and B.1.1.7 variants. The whole spike protein was spanned by vaccine-associated CD4 TCRs, and dominant responses were seen in regions 160-218 and 743-854. Only six or seven AZD1222 recipients were SARS-CoV-2 seropositive at baseline, limiting conclusions about previously exposed vaccinees. After two AZD1222 doses, both the breadth and the depth of spike-specific TCRs were significantly higher than at day 0 and than in MenACWY recipients. No day 14 peak-response samples were available, so repertoires were characterized only after the peak T cell response.

A distance of 14 bases separates the germline ends of V and J, which lose 3 bases and 0 bases respectively. Sequences LNHDA (CDR1) and SQIVND (CDR2) are obtained from the germline V gene (reference sequence). The CDR3 runs 16 amino acids, cysteine and phenylalanine included. Of all the DNA, just the CDR3 is kept, 48 bases in frame from base 1. The CDR3 regions of human TCRbeta chains were subjected to immunosequencing. From the authors' description of their analysis: Repertoire TCRs were checked for matches against a reference library of SARS-CoV-2-specific TCRs that had been generated using the MIRA antigen-specificity platform. Breadth was defined as the fraction of unique TCRs that were SARS-CoV-2-associated. Depth was defined as the fraction of total T cells that were SARS-CoV-2-associated. Using the MIRA data, each spike-specific TCR was assigned both to the spike region to which the TCR was reactive and to a CD4 or CD8 class. Log10-transformed breadth and depth values were compared by one-way ANOVA with Sidak's multiple comparisons tests. TCRdb carries this immuneACCESS record with in-frame sequences only. Its versions omit some clonotypes, under half of them owing to an unresolved V gene in the studies checked, with the rest unexplained. V, J and clone size derive from that table, while D and trimming were established from the DNA sequence. A total of about 100,000 clones appear in this sample, roughly 89% of them only once. The ten largest clonotypes hold around 15% of the sample.

The material was peripheral blood, obtained on day 0 of AZD1222 vaccination. The rearrangement combines TRBV19 with TRBJ1-2, with the D gene not clear enough to name. This TCR derives from an adult in good health. The CDR3 reads CASSILYSFPNYGYTF. In nucleotides, the sequence is TGTGCCAGTAGTATCCTGTACAGTTTCCCTAACTATGGCTACACCTTC.